Each of the 11 T cell receptor delta chains below was sequenced from the same sample in a study of Vδ1+ human thymocytes. Study-level points and caveats: Highly polyclonal TRG and TRD repertoires with Gaussian CDR3 length distributions appeared in thymus.

Antigens of these TCRs are unknown. The template was reverse-transcribed extracted RNA. The CDR3 regions were amplified by multiplex PCR from V-gene primers to a constant-region primer. TCRdb reran clone calling via CATT on the multiplex PCR reads. The table shows approximately 24,000 delta-chain clones, with approximately 7% occurring only once. The specimen was Vdelta1+ gamma-delta thymocytes from the thymus. Subset meaning: FACS-sorted CD3+ TCRalphabeta- TCRVdelta1+ TCRVdelta2- thymocytes. These receptor sequences come from a girl under three years old who had congenital heart surgery.

This clone was seen a few times. Being one base from a much bigger clone, this may be a read error. This sample includes further DNA sequences coding for the same CDR3. V and J are TRDV2 and TRDJ1; 13 positions agree with TRDD3. Germline V lookup: CDR1 GEAIGNYY, CDR2 EKD. The CDR3 has 21 amino acids. V dropped 1 base and J dropped 3; count of bases not matched to a gene: 19. For the CDR3, the DNA is TGTGCCTGTGACACATCGTACTGGGGGATACGTCAGTTTGGTACATCCGATAAACTCATCTTT. This translates into CACDTSYWGIRQFGTSDKLIF.

This sequence joins TRDV1 and TRDJ1; 9 bases line up with TRDD2. From germline, CDR1 is TSWWSYY and CDR2 QGS. The trim removed 3 bases at V and 5 bases at J, leaving 25 bases unmatched. This CDR3 has 21 amino acids. CDR3 bases: TGTGCTCTTGGGGAGCCCGAACCCTTCCTACTGGGCTCATACGCCCGGGATAAACTCATCTTT. Translating it yields CALGEPEPFLLGSYARDKLIF.

This clone was seen more than once but under ten times. J is TRDJ1 and V is TRDV1, with 10 bases matching TRDD3. With V trimmed by 2 bases and J by 2 bases, 20 bases remained unmatched. Germline V CDR1 and CDR2: TSWWSYY, QGS. CDR3 size: 21 residues. The CDR3 DNA reads as TGTGCTCTTGGGGAATGCGCCTTCCCCATTCTCTGGGGGATAGGTACCGATAAACTCATCTTT. Protein product: CALGECAFPILWGIGTDKLIF.

This chain joins TRDV1 and TRDJ1; possibly TRDD1 for D (5 bases). Germline V lookup: CDR1 TSWWSYY, CDR2 QGS. Between the trimmed V and J ends, which lost 3 bases and 4 bases, there was a span of 15 bases. The CDR3 is 15 amino acids. CDR3 in amino acids: CALGDNSRALDKLIF. CDR3 nucleotide sequence: TGTGCTCTTGGGGATAATAGCCGAGCCCTCGATAAACTCATCTTT.

The chain uses TRDV1 and TRDJ1; TRDD3 agrees at 9 bases. Trimming removed 4 bases from V and 0 bases from J; junction bases left unmatched: 24. The length of the CDR3 is 22 residues. Germline values: CDR1 TSWWSYY, CDR2 QGS. CDR3 nucleotides: TGTGCTCTTGGGGCCACACTTCCTATGGGGGATCCGGGGGATACTTACACCGATAAACTCATCTTT. It encodes CALGATLPMGDPGDTYTDKLIF.

This clone was detected only a few times. The chain combines TRDV1 with TRDJ1; D unclear. The CDR3 has 18 amino acids. Germline CDR1 reads TSWWSYY; CDR2 reads QGS. Trimming took off 3 bases at V and 1 base at J, with 21 bases between the two ends. CDR3 loop: CALGDPTAPHPGTDKLIF. In DNA form, the CDR3 reads TGTGCTCTTGGGGATCCGACGGCCCCACATCCGGGCACCGATAAACTCATCTTT.

This clone was counted a few times. V is TRDV1 and J is TRDJ1; D may be TRDD3 (5 bases). Trimming pared 1 base from V and 2 bases from J, leaving 23 bases between. The length of the CDR3 is 19 residues. CDR1 and CDR2 (germline): TSWWSYY, QGS. Here the CDR3 reads CALGEQRTGISGRTDKLIF. CDR3 nucleotides: TGTGCTCTTGGGGAACAGCGTACTGGCATATCTGGGAGGACCGATAAACTCATCTTT.

This clone has just a few counts. The chain links TRDV1 to TRDJ1; TRDD3 matches 8 bases. J lost 0 bases, V lost 0 bases, and 18 bases had no gene match. There are 21 residues in the CDR3. Germline lookup yields CDR1 TSWWSYY and CDR2 QGS. The DNA of the CDR3 is TGTGCTCTTGGGGAACTAATAACAGTCCCGTACTGGGGGGCTTACACCGATAAACTCATCTTT. Protein product: CALGELITVPYWGAYTDKLIF.

In regard to this clone: The junction departs from the called germline gene at one end, perhaps through a read error. The V call is TRDV1, the J call TRDJ1; TRDD3 aligns across 9 bases. Germline V gene sequence: CDR1 TSWWSYY, CDR2 QGS. This CDR3 has 15 residues. CDR3 loop: CALGENRGYVTKLTF. In DNA form, the CDR3 reads TGTGCTCTTGGGGAAAACCGGGGATACGTTACTAAACTCACCTTT.

This clone has more than one count but fewer than ten. The chain employs TRDV1 and TRDJ1, with 9 bases that match TRDD3. Losses at the gene ends were 3 bases for V and 0 bases for J; bases not matched to a gene: 8. The CDR3 length is 17 residues. The germline CDR1 and CDR2 sequences are TSWWSYY and QGS. Written as DNA, the CDR3 is TGTGCTCTTGGGGATTACTGGGGGACTTCGTACACCGATAAACTCATCTTT. Translating gives CALGDYWGTSYTDKLIF.

This clone was picked up a small number of times. Distinct nucleotide sequences in the sample also encode this CDR3. This rearrangement joins TRDV1 to TRDJ1; the match to TRDD3 covers 9 bases. Trimming at V came to 5 bases and at J to 0 bases, leaving 10 bases not matched to a gene. This CDR3 has 17 amino acids. CDR1 and CDR2 from the germline V gene are TSWWSYY and QGS. CDR3 sequence reads: CALGKLLGDPYTDKLIF. Here the CDR3 DNA reads TGTGCTCTTGGGAAATTACTGGGGGACCCGTACACCGATAAACTCATCTTT.